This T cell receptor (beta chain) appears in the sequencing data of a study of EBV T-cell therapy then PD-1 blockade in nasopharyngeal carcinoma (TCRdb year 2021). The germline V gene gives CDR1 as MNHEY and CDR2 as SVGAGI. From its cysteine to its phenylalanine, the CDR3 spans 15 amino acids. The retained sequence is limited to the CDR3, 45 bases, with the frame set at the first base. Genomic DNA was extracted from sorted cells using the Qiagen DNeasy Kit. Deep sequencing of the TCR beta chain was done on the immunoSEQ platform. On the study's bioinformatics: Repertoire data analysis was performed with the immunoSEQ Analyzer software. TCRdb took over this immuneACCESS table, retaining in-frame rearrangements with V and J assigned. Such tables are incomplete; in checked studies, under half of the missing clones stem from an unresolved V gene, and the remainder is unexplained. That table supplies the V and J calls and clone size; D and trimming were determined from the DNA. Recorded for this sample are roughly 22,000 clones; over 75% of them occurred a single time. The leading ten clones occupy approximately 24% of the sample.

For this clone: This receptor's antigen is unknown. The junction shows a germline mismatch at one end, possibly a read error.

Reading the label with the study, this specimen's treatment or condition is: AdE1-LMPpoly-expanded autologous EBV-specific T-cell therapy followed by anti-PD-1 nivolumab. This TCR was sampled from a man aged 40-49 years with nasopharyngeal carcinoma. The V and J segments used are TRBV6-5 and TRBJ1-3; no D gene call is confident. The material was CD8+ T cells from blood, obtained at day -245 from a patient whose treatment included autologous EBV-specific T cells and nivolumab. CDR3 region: CASSYSADSGNIIYF. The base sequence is TGTGCCAGCAGTTACTCAGCTGACTCTGGAAACATCATATATTTT.